What follows are 6 T cell receptor beta chains derived from one specimen sequenced in a study of graft-versus-host responses after intestinal transplantation. This table comes from immunoSEQ multiplex PCR, and its TCRdb copy is limited to in-frame clones, with some not included. The sample shows some 11,000 clones, about 86% of them seen only once. The material sequenced was PBMCs, taken roughly 19 weeks after transplant. These TCRs come from a human patient who received an intestinal transplant, so some T cells may come from the graft donor.

A few counts support this clone. The V gene is TRBV4-1, the J gene TRBJ2-7; either TRBD1 or TRBD2 may fit D (5 bases each). V was cut by 4 bases and J by 5 bases, with 18 bases left in between. Germline V gene data show CDR1 as MGHRA and CDR2 as YSYEKL. The CDR3 spans 15 residues. The CDR3 DNA is TGCGCCAGCAGCCTCTATCAGGGTAAACTAGACGAGCAGTACTTC. Its translation is CASSLYQGKLDEQYF.

As concerns this clone: Different DNA sequences within this sample yield the same CDR3. In DNA, the CDR3 is TGTGCCAGCAGTGAAGCGACAGGTAGGAGTGAGCAGTTCTTC. Protein product: CASSEATGRSEQFF. This chain uses TRBV6-1 with TRBJ2-1, with D possibly being TRBD1 (6 bases). The germline V and J ends were trimmed by 0 bases and 9 bases, with 12 bases remaining between them. The length of the CDR3 is 14 residues. Germline V gives CDR1 MNHNS, CDR2 SASEGT.

This clone was observed a single time. This rearrangement joins TRBV5-1 to TRBJ2-7; 9 bases are a match to TRBD2. The CDR3 is 13 amino acids. Germline V gene data show CDR1 as SGHRS and CDR2 as YFSETQ. Trimming took 5 bases from V and 0 from J; bases not matched to a gene: 0. The CDR3 nucleotides are TGCGCCAGCAGTAGCGGGAGCTCCTACGAGCAGTACTTC. Amino acid sequence: CASSSGSSYEQYF.

The CDR3 bases are TGTGCCAGCAGCTACATCTGGGGTACCCTCTCCTACAATGAGCAGTTCTTC. It translates to CASSYIWGTLSYNEQFF. The V call is TRBV7-9, the J call TRBJ2-1; D call uncertain. CDR1 and CDR2 (germline): SEHNR, FQNEAQ (reference sequence). The CDR3 loop spans 17 amino acids. Trimming stripped 4 bases from V and 0 bases from J, with 16 bases between.

The V call is TRBV28, the J call TRBJ2-7, with D possibly matching TRBD2 (5 bases). Germline V gene data show CDR1 as MDHEN and CDR2 as SYDVKM. V gave up 8 bases and J gave up 2 bases, with 16 bases separating them. This CDR3 comprises 14 residues. CDR3 sequence reads: CASAPTRQPYEQYF. In DNA form, the CDR3 reads TGTGCCAGCGCACCTACTAGGCAACCCTACGAGCAGTACTTC.

The chain uses TRBV5-1 and TRBJ2-6, with 9 bases fitting TRBD2. The V and J ends lost 0 bases and 1 base, in that order; junction bases with no gene match: 5. The length of the CDR3 is 18 residues. CDR1 and CDR2 (germline): SGHRS, YFSETQ. The CDR3 nucleotides are TGCGCCAGCAGCTTGGCCGGGCGGGAGGGTTCTGGGGCCAACGTCCTGACTTTC. Residues: CASSLAGREGSGANVLTF.